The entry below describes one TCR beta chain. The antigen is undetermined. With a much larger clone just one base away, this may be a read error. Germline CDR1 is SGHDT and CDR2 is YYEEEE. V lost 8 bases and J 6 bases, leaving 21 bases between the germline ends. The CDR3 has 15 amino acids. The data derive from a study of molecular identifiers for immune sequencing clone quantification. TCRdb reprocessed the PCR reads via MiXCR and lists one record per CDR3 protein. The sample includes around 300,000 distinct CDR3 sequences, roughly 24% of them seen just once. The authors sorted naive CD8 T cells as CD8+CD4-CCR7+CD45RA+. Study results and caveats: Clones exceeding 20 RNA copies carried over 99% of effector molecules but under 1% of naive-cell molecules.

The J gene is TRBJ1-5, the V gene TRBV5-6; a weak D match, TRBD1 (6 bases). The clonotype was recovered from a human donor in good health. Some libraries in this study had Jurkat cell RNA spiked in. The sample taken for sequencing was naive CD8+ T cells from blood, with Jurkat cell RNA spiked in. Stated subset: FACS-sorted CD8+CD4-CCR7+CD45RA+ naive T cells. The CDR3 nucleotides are TGTGCCAGAAGCGTCACAGGGTACGGTGGTCAGCCCCAGCATTTT. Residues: CARSVTGYGGQPQHF.